The 15 T cell receptor beta chains presented below share a single source sample, sequenced in a study of T-cell memory formation after mild COVID-19. From the 5' RACE reads, TCRdb called clonotypes with MiXCR, one entry per CDR3 protein. The sample lists roughly 110,000 distinct CDR3 sequences, around a fifth occurring once. What was sequenced was PBMCs or a T cell subset sorted from them (not recorded which). The receptors were gathered from a man aged 18 to 30 who had mild COVID-19 (a few samples of this study predate the infection). Cell type and time point are not known.

Comments on this clonotype: Being one base from a much bigger clone, this may be a read error. This chain uses TRBV4-3 with TRBJ2-2; either TRBD1 or TRBD2 may fit D (5 bases each). The CDR3 sequence is 14 residues long. Germline CDR1 is LGHNA and CDR2 is YSLEER. Trimming took 4 bases from V and 1 from J, leaving 7 bases between them. The CDR3 sequence is CASSLGRNTGELFF. Written as DNA, the CDR3 is TGCGCCAGCAGCCTGGGACGGAACACCGGGGAGCTGTTTTTT.

This clonotype showed up just a few times. This sequence joins TRBV6-5 and TRBJ2-2; 7 bases line up with TRBD1. The junction had 3 bases not matched to a gene; V was cut back by 8 bases and J by 0 bases. The CDR3 runs 14 residues. Germline CDR1 reads MNHEY; CDR2 reads SVGAGI. This CDR3 reads CASRDSSNTGELFF. The CDR3 DNA sequence: TGTGCCAGCCGGGACAGCTCGAACACCGGGGAGCTGTTTTTT.

The rearrangement links TRBV12-3 or TRBV12-4 to TRBJ2-3; D possibly corresponds to TRBD2 (5 bases). V was cut by 1 base and J by 4 bases, with 15 bases left in between. The CDR3 extends over 16 amino acids. The chain's CDR3 is CASSLDGGRYADTQYF. DNA for the CDR3: TGTGCCAGCAGTTTAGATGGCGGGCGGTATGCAGATACGCAGTATTTT.

The V call is TRBV4-3, the J call TRBJ2-2; perhaps TRBD1 as D (6 bases). The CDR3 is 13 residues long. V was cut by 0 bases and J by 7 bases, with 6 bases left in between. Germline CDR1 and CDR2: LGHNA and YSLEER. The CDR3 is CASSQDRGGELFF. In nucleotides, the CDR3 is TGCGCCAGCAGCCAAGACAGGGGCGGGGAGCTGTTTTTT.

The chain combines TRBV28 with TRBJ2-3; perhaps TRBD2 as D (6 bases). The germline CDR1 and CDR2 sequences are MDHEN and SYDVKM. There are 15 residues in the CDR3. With 9 bases removed from V and 5 bases from J, the gap between germline ends came to 21 bases. As DNA, the CDR3 is TGTGCCAGTGAGACGGGACTCCCCGCGGTAGATACGCAGTATTTT. The encoded protein is CASETGLPAVDTQYF.

The chain carries TRBV6-5 and TRBJ2-2; D is possibly TRBD1 (6 bases). Germline CDR1 MNHEY, CDR2 SVGAGI. The CDR3 covers 18 residues. V lost 6 bases and J lost 1, with 21 bases in between. Here the CDR3 reads CASSSLTVPTGNTGELFF. The CDR3 DNA is TGTGCCAGCAGCTCCCTGACCGTTCCGACAGGGAACACCGGGGAGCTGTTTTTT.

The V and J genes are TRBV9 and TRBJ1-1; D is unresolved. CDR1 and CDR2 from the germline V gene are SGDLS and YYNGEE. With 1 base removed from V and 3 bases from J, the gap between germline ends came to 13 bases. The CDR3 spans 15 residues. CDR3 bases: TGTGCCAGCAGCGTATCGGGTACTAAACACACTGAAGCTTTCTTT. It codes for CASSVSGTKHTEAFF. Using reference TRBV9 and TRBJ1-1 for the parts outside the CDR3, the full variable domain is DSGVTQTPKHLITATGQRVTLRCSPRSGDLSVYWYQQSLDQGLQFLIQYYNGEERAKGNILERFSAQQFPDLHSELNLSSLELGDSALYFCASSVSGTKHTEAFFGQGTRLTVV.

This clonotype was recorded a few times. This rearrangement joins TRBV11-2 to TRBJ2-6; D perhaps matches TRBD1 (6 bases). V lost 4 bases, J lost 1 base, and 17 bases lay in between. Per germline, CDR1 SGHAT and CDR2 FQNNGV. This CDR3 has 18 residues. CDR3 amino acids: CASSSYETGVSGANVLTF. The CDR3 nucleotides read TGTGCCAGCAGCTCTTACGAGACAGGCGTTTCTGGGGCCAACGTCCTGACTTTC. Filled out from reference TRBV11-2 and TRBJ2-6, the complete variable domain reads EAGVAQSPRYKIIEKRQSVAFWCNPISGHATLYWYQQILGQGPKLLIQFQNNGVVDDSQLPKDRFSAERLKGVDSTLKIQPAKLEDSAVYLCASSSYETGVSGANVLTFGAGSRLTVL.

The chain couples TRBV11-2 to TRBJ2-5; unclear D gene. Germline assignment: CDR1 SGHAT and CDR2 FQNNGV. V lost 2 bases, J lost 4 bases, and 5 bases lay in between. This CDR3 is 12 amino acids long. The CDR3 bases are TGTGCCAGCAGCTTAACGTCAGAGACCCAGTACTTC. Translating it yields CASSLTSETQYF.

The rearrangement uses TRBV4-3 and TRBJ2-6; D possibly matches TRBD1 or TRBD2 (6 bases each). CDR1 and CDR2 from the germline V gene are LGHNA and YSLEER. Trimming removed 3 bases from V and 0 bases from J, with 15 bases in between. This CDR3 is built from 18 residues. CDR3 DNA sequence: TGCGCCAGCAGCCACTTTGAGGGGGGCGGCTCTGGGGCCAACGTCCTGACTTTC. This gives the protein CASSHFEGGGSGANVLTF.

The gene calls are TRBV5-1 and TRBJ1-2, with 10 nucleotides matching TRBD1. After removal of 9 bases from V and 5 bases from J, the junction contained 7 bases not matched to a gene. This CDR3 region has 13 residues. Germline V gene sequence: CDR1 SGHRS, CDR2 YFSETQ. Here the CDR3 DNA reads TGCGCCATTTCCCCGGGACAGGGGTATGGCTACACCTTC. It yields the protein CAISPGQGYGYTF. Full variable domain (remainder filled in from reference TRBV5-1 and TRBJ1-2): KAGVTQTPRYLIKTRGQQVTLSCSPISGHRSVSWYQQTPGQGLQFLFEYFSETQRNKGNFPGRFSGRQFSNSRSEMNVSTLELGDSALYLCAISPGQGYGYTFGSGTRLTVV.

V gene TRBV5-1 combines with J gene TRBJ1-1; D is undetermined. V lost 3 bases and J lost 1, with 7 bases in between. The CDR3 covers 13 residues. CDR1 is SGHRS, CDR2 YFSETQ, per germline. The CDR3 loop is CASSSNPNTEAFF. In DNA, the CDR3 is TGCGCCAGCAGCTCGAACCCGAACACTGAAGCTTTCTTT.

This clonotype came up a few times. The gene calls are TRBV29-1 and TRBJ2-2; D may be TRBD1 (5 bases). The germline V and J ends were trimmed by 4 bases and 6 bases, with 15 bases remaining between them. There are 14 residues in the CDR3. In germline, CDR1 is SQVTM, CDR2 ANQGSEA. The CDR3, as DNA: TGCAGCGTTGCAGGGTGGGGTAGTTCCGGGGAGCTGTTTTTT. Translation gives CSVAGWGSSGELFF.

The chain carries TRBV12-3 or TRBV12-4 and TRBJ2-3; TRBD2 matches at 8 bases. Losses at the gene ends were 4 bases for V and 5 bases for J; bases not matched to a gene: 14. This CDR3 region has 17 residues. The CDR3: CASSSRRTAGAGDTQYF. The CDR3 DNA is TGTGCCAGCAGTTCCCGTAGAACAGCGGGGGCGGGAGATACGCAGTATTTT.

The V and J genes are TRBV6-2 or TRBV6-3 and TRBJ2-7; D is undetermined. The CDR3 length is 13 residues. CDR1 is MNHEY and CDR2 is SVGEGT in the germline V gene. V was trimmed by 2 bases and J by 4 bases, leaving 9 bases between them. In DNA, the CDR3 is TGTGCCAGCAGTTACGGGGAACCTTACGAGCAGTACGTC. This gives the protein CASSYGEPYEQYV.